These 30 T cell receptor beta chains share one sample of origin, sequenced in a study of identical twins (dated by TCRdb to between 2015 and 2016). Receptors were amplified or captured by 5' RACE. Reads for this sample came from an Illumina HiSeq 2000. TCRdb applied fastp at Q25 and MiXCR to the public reads, then kept only in-frame beta chains. Each CDR3 protein gets just one entry, which takes the most common genes and DNA from the rows behind it. In all, the sample holds hundreds of thousands of distinct CDR3 sequences, and roughly 18% of those were seen once. The ten largest make up about an eighth of the sample. This sample was shared with a second study, whose subject was T cells expressing NK-cell markers.

Sequencing was done on a sample of PBMCs. The receptor source for this set is a woman aged 18-29 years in good health.

The chain employs TRBV20-1 and TRBJ2-5; 12 bases line up with TRBD2. Germline V lookup: CDR1 DFQATT, CDR2 SNEGSKA (reference sequence). The length of the CDR3 is 13 residues. Trimming cost V 3 bases and J 4 bases; bases outside gene matches: 0. CDR3 in amino acids: CSARTSGRETQYF. The DNA of the CDR3 is TGCAGTGCTAGGACTAGCGGGAGAGAGACCCAGTACTTC.

The rearrangement joins TRBV10-3 to TRBJ1-1; 7 positions agree with TRBD1. CDR3 length: 14 residues. Germline CDR1 ENHRY, CDR2 SYGVKD. J gave up 3 bases and V 5 bases, and 6 bases lay outside the gene matches. CDR3 region: CAISMTGSYTEAFF. The CDR3 coding sequence is TGTGCCATCAGTATGACAGGGTCCTACACTGAAGCTTTCTTT.

The rearrangement joins TRBV4-2 to TRBJ2-3, with a tentative D call TRBD2 (5 bases). Trimming removed 0 bases at V and 0 bases at J, with 13 bases between. Germline loops: CDR1 LGHNA, CDR2 YNFKEQ. The CDR3 loop spans 17 amino acids. CDR3 sequence reads: CASSQDWEISSTDTQYF. For the CDR3, the DNA is TGTGCCAGCAGCCAAGATTGGGAGATTTCTAGCACAGATACGCAGTATTTT.

This clonotype has a handful of counts. The V and J genes are TRBV30 and TRBJ2-3, with TRBD2 matching 7 bases. CDR1 is GTSNPN, CDR2 SVGIG, per germline (reference sequence). J gave up 6 bases and V 3 bases, and 9 bases lay outside the gene matches. The CDR3 has 14 residues. As DNA, the CDR3 is TGTGCCTGGAGCCCCACTAGCGTCGGGGATACGCAGTATTTT. Translated, it gives CAWSPTSVGDTQYF. Drawing the rest from reference TRBV30 and TRBJ2-3, the complete variable domain is SQTIHQWPATLVQPVGSPLSLECTVEGTSNPNLYWYRQAAGRGLQLLFYSVGIGQISSEVPQNLSASRPQDRQFILSSKKLLLSDSGFYLCAWSPTSVGDTQYFGPGTRLTVL.

This clonotype appeared many times. This chain uses TRBV25-1 with TRBJ2-5; D unresolved. In germline, CDR1 is MGHDK, CDR2 SYGVNS. This CDR3 comprises 13 residues. V gave up 2 bases and J gave up 1 base, with 5 bases separating them. The CDR3 loop is CASSEESQETQYF. The CDR3 nucleotides read TGTGCCAGCAGTGAAGAGAGCCAAGAGACCCAGTACTTC.

The rearrangement uses TRBV11-2 and TRBJ2-5, with 7 bases identical to TRBD2. The germline V gene encodes CDR1 SGHAT and CDR2 FQNNGV. This CDR3 has 18 residues. V lost 6 bases to trimming and J lost 3 bases; unmatched junction nucleotides: 19. The CDR3 region has the DNA TGTGCCAGCAGTAGAGGATCGGTTAGTTCAGCGGGAAAAGAGACCCAGTACTTC. Translating it yields CASSRGSVSSAGKETQYF.

This clonotype was seen only a few times. The chain recombines TRBV29-1 with TRBJ1-1, with 8 bases that match TRBD1. CDR3 length equals 12 residues. Germline V gene data show CDR1 as SQVTM and CDR2 as ANQGSEA. The V gene end was trimmed by 3 bases and the J gene end by 4 bases; junction bases not matched to a gene: 1. CDR3 nucleotide sequence: TGCAGCGTTGATGACAGGGGCACTGAAGCTTTCTTT. It encodes CSVDDRGTEAFF. Full variable domain (missing parts from reference TRBV29-1 and TRBJ1-1): SAVISQKPSRDICQRGTSLTIQCQVDSQVTMMFWYRQQPGQSLTLIATANQGSEATYESGFVIDKFPISRPNLTFSTLTVSNMSPEDSSIYLCSVDDRGTEAFFGQGTRLTVV.

V usage is TRBV6-5 and J usage is TRBJ1-1; the D gene is possibly TRBD1 (5 bases). V dropped 1 base and J dropped 4 bases, with 10 bases sitting between them. From germline, CDR1 is MNHEY and CDR2 SVGAGI. CDR3 length equals 14 residues. The CDR3 nucleotides read TGTGCCAGCAGTTACTTGGGGGAGAGCACTGAAGCTTTCTTT. This encodes CASSYLGESTEAFF.

The rearrangement uses TRBV20-1 and TRBJ2-7; a possible D gene is TRBD1 (5 bases). This CDR3 spans 14 amino acids. The V gene's germline CDR1 is DFQATT and CDR2 SNEGSKA (reference sequence). V lost 2 bases, J lost 0 bases, and 11 bases lay in between. This chain's CDR3 is CSARSRETSYEQYF. In DNA, the CDR3 is TGCAGTGCTAGAAGCAGGGAAACCTCCTACGAGCAGTACTTC.

This clonotype came up a few times. J is TRBJ2-1 and V is TRBV6-2 or TRBV6-3; D might be TRBD2 (6 bases). The CDR3 spans 15 residues. V was clipped by 4 bases and J by 1 base, with 11 bases between them. Germline CDR1 reads MNHEY; CDR2 reads SVGEGT. CDR3 in amino acids: CASSSDYRSYNEQFF. DNA for the CDR3: TGTGCCAGCAGTTCGGACTACCGATCCTACAATGAGCAGTTCTTC.

In this sample, this clonotype turned up many times. This sequence joins TRBV20-1 and TRBJ2-7; 7 bases match TRBD2. The germline V gene encodes CDR1 DFQATT and CDR2 SNEGSKA (reference sequence). V trimming: 2 bases; J trimming: 4 bases; junction bases outside the gene matches: 5. The CDR3 spans 13 residues. The CDR3 protein is CSARNSGIYEQYF. Written as DNA, the CDR3 is TGCAGTGCTAGAAACAGCGGGATTTACGAGCAGTACTTC.

This clonotype occurred a few times. This sequence joins TRBV20-1 and TRBJ2-1, with a tentative D call TRBD2 (7 bases). The CDR3 has 15 amino acids. CDR1 and CDR2 from the germline V gene are DFQATT and SNEGSKA (reference sequence). Trimming cost V 4 bases and J 7 bases, with 20 bases left between them. CDR3 sequence reads: CSAIHGGGSGNEQFF. In DNA form, the CDR3 reads TGCAGTGCTATTCACGGGGGCGGGAGCGGGAATGAGCAGTTCTTC.

V gene TRBV20-1 combines with J gene TRBJ2-1; tentative D call: TRBD2 (7 bases). From germline, CDR1 is DFQATT and CDR2 SNEGSKA (reference sequence). The ends were cut back, 3 bases at V and 3 bases at J, with 18 bases in the middle. The CDR3 contains 16 residues. The CDR3 DNA reads TGCAGTGCTAGCTCGAGTAGGGGGGGGAGCTACAATGAGCAGTTCTTC. Encoded protein: CSASSSRGGSYNEQFF.

This clonotype was found many times. CDR3 DNA: TGCAGCGTTGAAGGGAAGGCGGGACTAGCGAGAGGAGAGACCCAGTACTTC. Protein: CSVEGKAGLARGETQYF. This chain connects TRBV29-1 to TRBJ2-5, with 10 bases aligning to TRBD2. Looked up from germline, CDR1 is SQVTM and CDR2 is ANQGSEA. The CDR3 extends over 17 amino acids. V gave up 1 base and J gave up 4 bases; unmatched junction bases: 12.

This clonotype was counted a few times. This chain uses TRBV4-3 with TRBJ2-3, with 12 bases that match TRBD2. CDR1 is LGHNA, CDR2 YSLEER, per germline. V lost 1 base to trimming and J lost 3 bases; unmatched junction nucleotides: 5. The CDR3 totals 17 residues. The chain's CDR3 is CASSQVSTSGRTDTQYF. Here the CDR3 DNA reads TGCGCCAGCAGCCAAGTTAGTACTAGCGGGAGGACAGATACGCAGTATTTT.

In this sample, this clonotype turned up many times. The rearrangement joins TRBV12-3 or TRBV12-4 to TRBJ2-7, with 7 bases lining up with TRBD2. V lost 6 bases and J lost 1; bases outside the gene matches: 0. The CDR3 contains 12 residues. DNA for the CDR3: TGTGCCAGCAGCGGGAGGTCCTACGAGCAGTACTTC. It encodes CASSGRSYEQYF.

The rearrangement joins TRBV6-1 to TRBJ2-7; D is uncertain. Between the trimmed V and J ends, which lost 6 bases and 2 bases, there was a span of 11 bases. The V gene's germline CDR1 is MNHNS and CDR2 SASEGT. The CDR3 is 13 residues long. As DNA, the CDR3 is TGTGCCAGCAGCTCCCCCCGAACCTACGAGCAGTACTTC. It specifies CASSSPRTYEQYF.

The chain has TRBV12-3 or TRBV12-4 and TRBJ1-1, with D possibly TRBD1 on 5 matching bases. V lost 7 bases to trimming and J lost 2 bases, with 11 bases between them. The CDR3 loop spans 13 amino acids. CDR3: CASKEDTNTEAFF. The CDR3 DNA is TGTGCCAGCAAAGAGGACACTAACACTGAAGCTTTCTTT.

This chain joins TRBV7-9 and TRBJ2-7; 9 bases map to TRBD2. The CDR3 totals 14 residues. Germline CDR1 reads SEHNR; CDR2 reads FQNEAQ (reference sequence). The V and J ends lost 3 bases and 2 bases, in that order; junction bases with no gene match: 2. CDR3 sequence: CASSFSGSPYEQYF. CDR3 sequence (DNA): TGTGCCAGCAGCTTTAGCGGGAGCCCCTACGAGCAGTACTTC.

This clonotype was counted between two and nine times. The chain carries TRBV20-1 and TRBJ2-1; 7 nucleotides agree with TRBD2. The CDR3 sequence is 19 residues long. Per germline, CDR1 DFQATT and CDR2 SNEGSKA (reference sequence). The V and J ends lost 0 bases and 4 bases, in that order; junction bases with no gene match: 18. CDR3 amino acids: CSARDYSGRRPLEYNEQFF. For the CDR3, the DNA is TGCAGTGCTAGAGACTATAGCGGGCGAAGACCCCTGGAGTACAATGAGCAGTTCTTC.

The table lists this clonotype with many counts. CDR3 nucleotide sequence: TGTGCCAGCCGATCTAGTAACCGGAACACCGGGGAGCTGTTTTTT. It specifies CASRSSNRNTGELFF. This rearrangement joins TRBV6-1 to TRBJ2-2; D is uncertain. The CDR3 is 15 amino acids. Germline V gene sequence: CDR1 MNHNS, CDR2 SASEGT. Between the trimmed V and J ends, which lost 8 bases and 1 base, there was a span of 14 bases.

This sequence joins TRBV5-5 and TRBJ1-2; D unclear. This CDR3 has 14 residues. V dropped 0 bases and J dropped 4 bases, with 10 bases sitting between them. From germline, CDR1 is SGHKS and CDR2 YYEKEE (reference sequence). The CDR3 coding sequence is TGTGCCAGCAGCTTGGTGCCAAACCTCTATGGCTACACCTTC. It specifies CASSLVPNLYGYTF.

This clonotype was observed a few times. The rearrangement uses TRBV5-1 and TRBJ2-7, with TRBD2 as a possible D gene (6 bases). The ends were cut back, 4 bases at V and 0 bases at J, with 17 bases in the middle. This CDR3 is 16 amino acids long. Germline V CDR1 and CDR2: SGHRS, YFSETQ. The CDR3 DNA reads TGCGCCAGCAGCACTTTGGGACTGCGGCCCTCCTACGAGCAGTACTTC. It is translated as CASSTLGLRPSYEQYF. The variable domain in full, completed from reference TRBV5-1 and TRBJ2-7, reads KAGVTQTPRYLIKTRGQQVTLSCSPISGHRSVSWYQQTPGQGLQFLFEYFSETQRNKGNFPGRFSGRQFSNSRSEMNVSTLELGDSALYLCASSTLGLRPSYEQYFGPGTRLTVT.

This clonotype was counted only a few times. This chain joins TRBV12-3 or TRBV12-4 and TRBJ2-5, with 10 bases that match TRBD1. V was clipped by 6 bases and J by 4 bases; unmatched bases: 11. The CDR3 has 16 residues. The CDR3 DNA reads TGTGCCAGCAGCTCAACCGGACAGGGGGTTGGAGAGACCCAGTACTTC. Its protein is CASSSTGQGVGETQYF.

This chain connects TRBV10-3 to TRBJ1-1; 9 bases fit TRBD1. Germline CDR1 ENHRY, CDR2 SYGVKD. V dropped 6 bases and J dropped 5; count of bases not matched to a gene: 10. The CDR3 has 15 residues. In DNA form, the CDR3 reads TGTGCCATCAGACAAGCCGGGACAGGGAAAACTGAAGCTTTCTTT. The encoded protein is CAIRQAGTGKTEAFF.

V usage is TRBV7-2 and J usage is TRBJ1-2; possibly TRBD1 for D (5 bases). The V end was cut by 1 base, the J end by 4 bases, with 16 bases between. Germline CDR1 SGHTA, CDR2 FQGNSA. The CDR3 totals 16 residues. CDR3 nucleotides: TGTGCCAGCAGCTTAGGTCCCCATGGGGGTTCCTATGGCTACACCTTC. Amino acid sequence: CASSLGPHGGSYGYTF.

This clonotype was observed a few times. This chain connects TRBV12-3 or TRBV12-4 to TRBJ1-1; tentatively, D is TRBD1 (6 bases). Trimming shortened V by 7 bases and J by 6 bases, and 24 bases separated the two germline ends. This CDR3 contains 16 residues. CDR3 DNA: TGTGCCAGCACCCATGGGGGGGCCCGCTCCGGCTCTGAAGCTTTCTTT. Protein product: CASTHGGARSGSEAFF.

The rearrangement joins TRBV13 to TRBJ2-4, with D possibly matching TRBD2 (5 bases). V gave up 5 bases and J gave up 6 bases, with 11 bases separating them. CDR1 and CDR2 from the germline V gene are PRHDT and FYEKMQ (reference sequence). This CDR3 region has 13 residues. CDR3 in DNA: TGTGCCAGCAGCGTCCGGGATCCAAACATTCAGTACTTC. This codes for CASSVRDPNIQYF.

As to this clonotype: At one of its ends the junction is not consistent with the germline gene, which may arise from a read error. The chain links TRBV5-1 to TRBJ2-7, with D possibly called TRBD1 or TRBD2 (5 bases each). The CDR3 length is 14 residues. CDR1 SGHRS and CDR2 YFSETQ come from the germline V gene. The CDR3 DNA sequence: TGCGCCAGCAGCTTAGGGACGGGGAACTACGAGCAGCACTTC. Translated: CASSLGTGNYEQHF.

The V and J genes are TRBV6-1 and TRBJ1-1, with D possibly being TRBD1 (5 bases). The germline V gene has CDR1 MNHNS and CDR2 SASEGT. This CDR3 comprises 15 residues. V dropped 8 bases and J dropped 3 bases, with 19 bases sitting between them. The CDR3 region has the DNA TGTGCCAGCCGCGTATGGGACCGGAGGGACACTGAAGCTTTCTTT. Translation: CASRVWDRRDTEAFF.